A selection of T cell receptor beta chains follows, all from one sample in a study of shared T cell receptors in the human thymus. TCRdb's table, derived via immunoSEQ multiplex PCR, lists solely in-frame clones and lacks some. In the table there are 720,000 or so clones, 70% to 90% of which are singletons. These same data were also listed under a study on human thymus T cells.

Sequencing was performed on thymocytes. These receptors were obtained from a girl less than two years old with a congenital heart defect. The CDR3 runs from the conserved cysteine through the conserved F or W. A D gene is named only where the DNA matches it firmly. Clone sizes are given selectively: once, few, many, or a class where the clone is expanded.

j_gene	d_gene	abundance	v_gene	CDR3nt	CDR3aa
TRBJ1-1	.	.	TRBV6-1	TGTGCCAGCAGTGAAGCGCAGGGGCGTAGGACTGAAGCTTTCTTT	CASSEAQGRRTEAFF
TRBJ1-4	.	few	TRBV4-3	TGCGCCAGCAGCCAAGTGTATCGCCTAAATGAAAAACTGTTTTTT	CASSQVYRLNEKLFF
TRBJ1-2	.	once	TRBV5-6	TGTGCCAGCAGCATTATATCGACTGCCTATGGCTACACCTTC	CASSIISTAYGYTF
TRBJ2-3	TRBD2	.	TRBV7-2	TGTGCCAGCAGCTTAGGGTTTCGGGGGGAGCACACAGATACGCAGTATTTT	CASSLGFRGEHTDTQYF
TRBJ1-6	.	once	TRBV9	TGTGCCAGCAGCATCGGAGTTCTAGCACCCCTCCACTTT	CASSIGVLAPLHF
TRBJ1-4	.	.	TRBV7-9	TGTGCCAGCAGCGCCCCAGGGGCAACTAATGAAAAACTGTTTTTT	CASSAPGATNEKLFF
TRBJ2-1	.	.	TRBV5-1	TGCGCCAGCAGCTTGGACAGGGTTACCTACAATGAGCAGTTCTTC	CASSLDRVTYNEQFF
TRBJ2-5	.	few	TRBV4-1	TGCGCCAGCAGCCAAGATAAACCCGAGGCCCCCGCTGATCAAGAGACCCAGTACTTC	CASSQDKPEAPADQETQYF
TRBJ2-7	TRBD1	.	TRBV6-1	TGTGCCAGCCGGGGACAGGGAATTTACGAGCAGTACTTC	CASRGQGIYEQYF
TRBJ1-2	TRBD1	.	TRBV27	TGTGCCAGCAGTTCCCCCCGACAGGGCCACTATGGCTACACCTTC	CASSSPRQGHYGYTF
TRBJ1-2	.	once	TRBV6-5	TGTGCCAGCAGTTACTCGATTCTCGCGCTGCCCTATGGCTACACCTTC	CASSYSILALPYGYTF
TRBJ1-1	.	.	TRBV10-3	TGTGCCATCCTAAAGGAAGACAGGAGGAACACTGAAGCTTTCTTT	CAILKEDRRNTEAFF
TRBJ1-1	TRBD1	.	TRBV2	TGTGCCAGCAGTGAGGGACAGGGGCGTACTGAAGCTTTCTTT	CASSEGQGRTEAFF
TRBJ2-3	.	.	TRBV25-1	TGTGCCAGCAGTGAACTCCGGGATACGCAGTATTTT	CASSELRDTQYF
TRBJ2-7	TRBD1	.	TRBV7-6	TGTGCCAGTTCCGCCGGGGACAGCTCCTACGAGCAGTACTTC	CASSAGDSSYEQYF
TRBJ2-1	.	.	TRBV18	TGTGCCAGCTCGCCCGGACAGAGACGCTACAATGAGCAGTTCTTC	CASSPGQRRYNEQFF
TRBJ1-4	TRBD1	.	TRBV2	TGTGCCAGCAGACACACCAAGCCCTACAGGGGGAACTCCCTAACAACTAATGAAAAACTGTTTTTT	CASRHTKPYRGNSLTTNEKLFF
TRBJ1-2	.	.	TRBV19	TGTGCCAGTAGTTTTGTCGGGACAAGGGGTAACTATGGCTACACCTTC	CASSFVGTRGNYGYTF
TRBJ2-1	TRBD1	.	TRBV6-6	TGTGCCAGCAGTTTCACGGGACAGCACAATGAGCAGTTCTTC	CASSFTGQHNEQFF
TRBJ1-1	.	.	TRBV28	TGTGCCAGCAGAGTGTGGGGGGGGGCGAGCGCTTTCTTT	CASRVWGGASAFF
TRBJ1-3	.	.	TRBV4-1	TGCGCCAGCAGCCAAGATGGGTGTAATAGGGGGTCTGGAAACACCATATATTTT	CASSQDGCNRGSGNTIYF
TRBJ1-6	TRBD1	.	TRBV28	TGTGCCAGCAGTTTCCACCTCCCCCCACAGGGGGCTGATGAATCCTATAATTCACCCCTCCACTTT	CASSFHLPPQGADESYNSPLHF
TRBJ2-7	.	.	TRBV7-6	TGTGCCAGCAGCTTGCGGGGCCCTCTCTACGAGCAGTACTTC	CASSLRGPLYEQYF
TRBJ2-5	TRBD2	.	TRBV19	TGTGCCAGTAGTATCGAGGCTAGCGGGGGACCACAAGAGACCCAGTACTTC	CASSIEASGGPQETQYF
TRBJ2-7	TRBD1	.	TRBV13	TGTGCCAGCAGAGAGGACAGGTGGAGTTCCTACGAGCAGTACTTC	CASREDRWSSYEQYF
TRBJ1-1	.	.	TRBV27	TGTGCCAGTTGGGAGGGAGACTCTATGAACACTGAAGCTTTCTTT	CASWEGDSMNTEAFF
TRBJ1-4	TRBD1	.	TRBV6-5	TGTGCCAGCAGGCAAGGGGACAGGGGGAATGAAAAACTGTTTTTT	CASRQGDRGNEKLFF
TRBJ1-2	.	.	TRBV9	TGTGCCAGCAGCGTAGAGCAGGGGACCTATGGCTACACCTTC	CASSVEQGTYGYTF
TRBJ1-1	TRBD1	once	TRBV11-3	TGTGCCAGCAGCACAAAAGACAGGGGGCGAAGAACTGAAGCTTTCTTT	CASSTKDRGRRTEAFF
TRBJ1-1	.	.	TRBV18	TGTGCCAGCTCACCACCGGATTGGTGTGGGCGAGAAGCTTTCTTT	CASSPPDWCGREAFF
TRBJ2-7	TRBD2	.	TRBV7-3	TGTGCCAGCAGGCGATTCCGGACTAGCGGGGCCTCCTACGAGCAGTACTTC	CASRRFRTSGASYEQYF
TRBJ2-1	TRBD2	.	TRBV7-2	TGTGCCAGCAGCCCGGACGTTGGGCTAGCGGGCTACAATGAGCAGTTCTTC	CASSPDVGLAGYNEQFF
TRBJ1-2	TRBD1	once	TRBV6-5	TGTGCCAGCAGTTACACGAAACCCTACAGGGGGCTTGGCTACACCTTC	CASSYTKPYRGLGYTF
TRBJ1-5	.	.	TRBV28	TGTGCCAGCAGTTTGTCGGAGGGGCCAGGGAGAAATCAGCCCCAGCATTTT	CASSLSEGPGRNQPQHF
TRBJ1-4	.	.	TRBV28	TGTGCCAGCAGTTTATTGGACAGTCAGAATGAAAAACTGTTTTTT	CASSLLDSQNEKLFF
TRBJ2-5	TRBD2	.	TRBV5-3	TGTGCCAGAAGCTTTATAGCGGGGGGGCCGCATGTTGAGACCCAGTACTTC	CARSFIAGGPHVETQYF
TRBJ1-3	.	.	TRBV7-9	TGTGCCAGCAGCCCGGGCTCTGGAAACACCATATATTTT	CASSPGSGNTIYF
TRBJ2-1	TRBD2	.	TRBV5-1	TGCGCCAGCAGTTCCGCGACTAGCGGGGCGGACAATGAGCAGTTCTTC	CASSSATSGADNEQFF
TRBJ1-2	.	.	TRBV7-6	TGTGCCAGCAGCTTAGGAGGTAAAGAGGCACCCCCTCAGGGCTACACCTTC	CASSLGGKEAPPQGYTF
TRBJ2-7	.	once	TRBV4-1	TGCGCCAGCAGCCAAAAGGATGGGGCAGACCCCTACGAGCAGTACTTC	CASSQKDGADPYEQYF
TRBJ2-5	.	.	TRBV9	TGTGCCAGCAGCGTTCGGGACGGGGGCCAGTACTTC	CASSVRDGGQYF
TRBJ2-6	.	.	TRBV7-8	TGTGCCAGCAGCTCCCAGGGGCGCGTCCTGACTTTC	CASSSQGRVLTF
TRBJ1-1	.	.	TRBV4-1	TGCGCCAGCAGCCAAGATGGACTAGCTTTCTTT	CASSQDGLAFF
TRBJ1-5	.	.	TRBV7-8	TGTGCCAGCAGCCCAAACTACAGGGTTTCGGGTCAGCCCCAGCATTTT	CASSPNYRVSGQPQHF
TRBJ2-7	.	.	TRBV27	TGTGCCAGCAGTTTGGGACACCCTAACTACGAGCAGTACTTC	CASSLGHPNYEQYF
TRBJ1-6	.	.	TRBV10-3	TGTGCCATCAGTGACCCGGGGGGTAAGGGGTATAATTCACCCCTCCACTTT	CAISDPGGKGYNSPLHF
TRBJ1-1	.	.	TRBV10-2	TGCGCCAGCAGTGAGTCTATCCCCACAGGGTTGATCACTGAAGCTTTCTTT	CASSESIPTGLITEAFF
TRBJ2-1	.	.	TRBV7-2	TGTGCCAGCAGCCCACGGGGCCGGCGGGGGCCGAGCTCCTACAATGAGCAGTTCTTC	CASSPRGRRGPSSYNEQFF
TRBJ2-3	.	.	TRBV5-1	TGCGCCAGCAGCCAGCCACTGTCGTTAGGGGATGATCAGTATTTT	CASSQPLSLGDDQYF
TRBJ2-1	TRBD1	.	TRBV5-6	TGTGCCAGCAGCGCATGGACAGGGGGCGCCTTAAGGTTCTTC	CASSAWTGGALRFF
TRBJ2-5	TRBD2	.	TRBV14	TGTGCCAGCAGCCGGACTCGTGTACTAAGCGGGGGTCAACCCACGTACCAAGAGACCCAGTACTTC	CASSRTRVLSGGQPTYQETQYF
TRBJ1-1	.	.	TRBV15	TGTGCCACCAGCCCCACAGGGAGAGAAGCTTTCTTT	CATSPTGREAFF
TRBJ1-2	TRBD1	once	TRBV5-1	TGCGCCAGCAGCTTGGCGACAGGGGGCTCCGGTGAGGGCTACACCTTC	CASSLATGGSGEGYTF